A single sample gave rise to the 21 T cell receptor beta chains below, sequenced in a study of molecular identifiers for immune sequencing clone quantification. MiXCR was run by TCRdb on the PCR reads, yielding one entry per CDR3 protein. The sample holds approximately 670,000 distinct CDR3 sequences, approximately 20% seen once. Sequenced material: naive CD8+ T cells from blood, with Jurkat cell RNA spiked in. Subset indicated: FACS-sorted CD8+CD4-CCR7+CD45RA+ naive T cells. Receptors originate from a human donor in good health. Some libraries in this study had Jurkat cell RNA spiked in.

With respect to this clonotype: The CDR3 does not close with the conserved phenylalanine or tryptophan, likely indicating a read error. This chain uses TRBV4-2 with TRBJ1-1, with D hard to call. CDR3 length: 13 amino acids. Trimming took off 0 bases at V and 4 bases at J, with 6 bases between the two ends. CDR1 LGHNA and CDR2 YNFKEQ come from the germline V gene. The CDR3 protein is CASSQEQSTEAFS. CDR3 in DNA: TGTGCCAGCAGCCAAGAGCAGAGCACTGAAGCTTTCTCT.

Ten or more counts support this clonotype. V and J are TRBV4-3 and TRBJ1-5; 8 bases fit TRBD1. The J segment lost 5 bases and the V segment lost 0 bases, leaving 12 bases of the junction unmatched. This CDR3 contains 18 residues. Germline-derived CDR1 and CDR2 are LGHNA and YSLEER. CDR3 in amino acids: CASSQDWTGIASYQPQHF. The CDR3 region has the DNA TGCGCCAGCAGCCAAGATTGGACAGGGATCGCAAGTTATCAGCCCCAGCATTTT.

This clonotype showed up just a few times. The V call is TRBV19, the J call TRBJ1-2; D might be TRBD1 (5 bases). V was pared by 3 bases and J by 4 bases, with 12 bases between. CDR1 and CDR2 (germline): LNHDA, SQIVND (reference sequence). This CDR3 is 14 amino acids long. CDR3 sequence: CASSIPGNPYGYTF. The DNA of the CDR3 is TGTGCCAGTAGTATCCCAGGGAACCCCTATGGCTACACCTTC.

This clonotype has at least ten counts. The rearrangement joins TRBV5-6 to TRBJ2-7; 9 nucleotides align to TRBD2. Germline assignment: CDR1 SGHDT and CDR2 YYEEEE. V trimming: 3 bases; J trimming: 3 bases; junction bases outside the gene matches: 7. CDR3 length equals 15 residues. In DNA, the CDR3 is TGTGCCAGCAGCTCATTGGGACTAGCTGACTACGAGCAGTACTTC. It is translated as CASSSLGLADYEQYF.

This clonotype was counted at least ten times. The chain joins TRBV28 to TRBJ2-1, with 12 bases that match TRBD1. CDR1 is MDHEN and CDR2 is SYDVKM in the germline V gene. V trimming: 3 bases; J trimming: 9 bases; junction bases outside the gene matches: 12. This CDR3 region has 17 residues. In nucleotides, the CDR3 is TGTGCCAGCAGTTTGCTCCATCCCGGGACAGGGGGCGGTGAGCAGTTCTTC. Amino acids: CASSLLHPGTGGGEQFF.

This clonotype was seen ten or more times. This rearrangement joins TRBV29-1 to TRBJ2-7; maybe TRBD1 (6 bases). The V gene's germline CDR1 is SQVTM and CDR2 ANQGSEA. The CDR3 is made up of 11 amino acids. V dropped 7 bases and J dropped 7 bases, with 14 bases sitting between them. The CDR3 nucleotides read TGCAGCGGGATGACCGGGACAGAGCAGTACTTC. Translation: CSGMTGTEQYF.

This clonotype was observed at least ten times. The genes are TRBV11-2 and TRBJ1-5; TRBD1 agrees at 7 bases. The CDR3 runs 17 residues. The germline CDR1 and CDR2 sequences are SGHAT and FQNNGV. The junction had 12 bases not matched to a gene; V was cut back by 2 bases and J by 5 bases. This CDR3 reads CASSLTTIHRGDQPQHF. In nucleotides, the CDR3 is TGTGCCAGCAGCTTAACTACGATTCACAGGGGCGATCAGCCCCAGCATTTT.

This clonotype was picked up many times. This chain connects TRBV7-9 to TRBJ2-6, with D possibly TRBD2 on 5 matching bases. The V end lost 3 bases, the J end lost 2 bases, and 11 bases lay between the germline ends. This CDR3 comprises 16 residues. Germline CDR1 reads SEHNR; CDR2 reads FQNEAQ (reference sequence). The CDR3 sequence is CASSFSGRAGANVLTF. As DNA, the CDR3 is TGTGCCAGCAGCTTCAGCGGTCGGGCTGGGGCCAACGTCCTGACTTTC.

This clonotype was seen more than once but under ten times. The chain has TRBV6-2 or TRBV6-3 and TRBJ1-2; D not certain. The V end was cut by 8 bases, the J end by 4 bases, with 29 bases between. CDR1 is MNHEY, CDR2 SVGEGT, per germline. The CDR3 totals 18 residues. CDR3 nucleotides: TGTGCCAGCGGAACGCCCCGGGCGAGTCCCTCCCCTTCCTATGGCTACACCTTC. Residues: CASGTPRASPSPSYGYTF.

This clonotype was recorded once. One end of the junction fails to match germline, which may point to a read error. This sequence joins TRBV15 and TRBJ2-5; D is unresolved. Germline CDR1 is LNHNV and CDR2 is YYDKDF (reference sequence). This CDR3 region has 14 residues. CDR3 amino acids: CATSRIVVQEAQYF. CDR3 DNA: TGTGCCACCAGCAGGATAGTGGTTCAAGAGGCCCAGTACTTC.

The table lists this clonotype with many counts. This chain uses TRBV5-1 with TRBJ2-6, with unresolved D. The CDR3 consists of 15 residues. Looked up from germline, CDR1 is SGHRS and CDR2 is YFSETQ. V shed 0 bases and J shed 4 bases, with 8 bases lying between them. The CDR3 DNA follows: TGCGCCAGCAGCTTGGATCTGGCGGGGGCCAACGTCCTGACTTTC. Protein product: CASSLDLAGANVLTF. Based on the CDR3 plus reference TRBV5-1 and TRBJ2-6, the full variable domain is KAGVTQTPRYLIKTRGQQVTLSCSPISGHRSVSWYQQTPGQGLQFLFEYFSETQRNKGNFPGRFSGRQFSNSRSEMNVSTLELGDSALYLCASSLDLAGANVLTFGAGSRLTVL.

This clonotype showed up many times. The rearrangement uses TRBV7-9 and TRBJ2-7, with 7 bases matching TRBD1. CDR1 is SEHNR and CDR2 is FQNEAQ in the germline V gene (reference sequence). The CDR3 spans 15 residues. After removal of 9 bases from V and 4 bases from J, the junction contained 15 bases not matched to a gene. This CDR3 is CASQLGSGQLYEQYF. DNA of the CDR3: TGTGCCAGTCAGCTTGGGTCGGGACAGTTGTACGAGCAGTACTTC.

This clonotype was recorded once. A much more abundant neighbour one base away suggests this may be a read error. This chain uses TRBV12-3 or TRBV12-4 with TRBJ2-1; 13 nucleotides line up with TRBD2. Trimming took 6 bases from V and 12 from J; bases not matched to a gene: 14. The CDR3 totals 16 residues. CDR3 region: CASRPILAGGRGGQFF. The DNA of the CDR3 is TGTGCCAGCAGACCGATACTAGCGGGAGGGCGGGGTGGGCAGTTCTTC.

In the case of this clonotype: Mismatch with germline at one junction end may stem from a read error. The rearrangement links TRBV6-2 or TRBV6-3 to TRBJ2-7; TRBD2 matches 15 bases. This CDR3 has 18 residues. CDR1 MNHEY and CDR2 SVGEGT come from the germline V gene. The CDR3 DNA reads TGTGCCAGCAGTTACCCGGGACTAGCGGGAGGTAACACCTACAAGCAGTACTTC. Amino acids: CASSYPGLAGGNTYKQYF.

This clonotype occurred many times. The V call is TRBV19, the J call TRBJ2-7, with 7 bases matching TRBD1. CDR3 length equals 14 residues. Germline-derived CDR1 and CDR2 are LNHDA and SQIVND (reference sequence). V lost 6 bases and J lost 5; bases outside the gene matches: 10. The CDR3 DNA is TGTGCCAGTAGCCCGGGACAGTATCCCCACGAGCAGTACTTC. Translated: CASSPGQYPHEQYF.

In this sample, this clonotype turned up many times. The chain uses TRBV3-1 and TRBJ1-4; D may be TRBD1 (6 bases). Germline V gene lookup returns CDR1 LGHDT and CDR2 YNNKEL (reference sequence). V was shortened by 1 base and J by 5 bases, with 14 bases between the two germline ends. The CDR3 runs to 16 residues. CDR3 coding DNA: TGTGCCAGCAGCCAAGGAGGGACACAGTGGAATGAAAAACTGTTTTTT. Amino acid sequence: CASSQGGTQWNEKLFF. Together with reference TRBV3-1 and TRBJ1-4, the CDR3 gives the full variable domain: DTAVSQTPKYLVTQMGNDKSIKCEQNLGHDTMYWYKQDSKKFLKIMFSYNNKELIINETVPNRFSPKSPDKAHLNLHINSLELGDSAVYFCASSQGGTQWNEKLFFGSGTQLSVL.

This clonotype has only a few counts. This CDR3 reads CAISDPGQGRPGELFF. CDR3 DNA: TGTGCCATCAGTGACCCGGGACAGGGGAGGCCCGGGGAGCTGTTTTTT. The rearrangement joins TRBV10-3 to TRBJ2-2; 10 nucleotides agree with TRBD1. Germline CDR1 reads ENHRY; CDR2 reads SYGVKD. The trim removed 3 bases at V and 6 bases at J, leaving 7 bases unmatched. The CDR3 sequence is 16 residues long.

This clonotype was counted many times. This chain uses TRBV14 with TRBJ1-3; unclear D gene. CDR3 length: 16 amino acids. With 4 bases removed from V and 1 base from J, the gap between germline ends came to 14 bases. Germline V lookup: CDR1 SGHDN, CDR2 FVKESK. The CDR3 here is CASSPAGRSSGNTIYF. The CDR3 DNA reads as TGTGCCAGCAGCCCGGCAGGTCGATCGTCTGGAAACACCATATATTTT.

The chain is built from TRBV19 and TRBJ2-3; 12 nucleotides line up with TRBD2. Germline V gene data show CDR1 as LNHDA and CDR2 as SQIVND (reference sequence). This CDR3 has 18 amino acids. V gave up 9 bases and J gave up 1 base; unmatched junction bases: 14. The CDR3 reads CASSRLAGVVWGTDTQYF. CDR3 sequence (DNA): TGTGCCAGCTCCAGACTAGCGGGAGTAGTTTGGGGCACAGATACGCAGTATTTT. Variable domain in full (rest from reference TRBV19 and TRBJ2-3): DGGITQSPKYLFRKEGQNVTLSCEQNLNHDAMYWYRQDPGQGLRLIYYSQIVNDFQKGDIAEGYSVSREKKESFPLTVTSAQKNPTAFYLCASSRLAGVVWGTDTQYFGPGTRLTVL.

Concerning this clonotype itself: A much more abundant neighbour one base away suggests this may be a read error. This chain connects TRBV7-6 to TRBJ1-1; D not certain. Germline-derived CDR1 and CDR2 are SGHVS and FNYEAQ. The CDR3 loop spans 14 amino acids. Trimming removed 2 bases from V and 8 bases from J, with 15 bases in between. DNA for the CDR3: TGTGCCAGCAGCTTACAAAGACGAGGCCGAGAAGCTTTCTTT. Protein sequence: CASSLQRRGREAFF.

This clonotype came up many times. The chain couples TRBV27 to TRBJ1-1; no definite D call. Deletions cut 3 bases from V and 5 bases from J, with 10 bases between. This CDR3 has 13 residues. CDR1 is MNHEY, CDR2 SMNVEV, per germline (reference sequence). CDR3 nucleotides: TGTGCCAGCAGTTTTCAACACGGAACTGAAGCTTTCTTT. It specifies CASSFQHGTEAFF.